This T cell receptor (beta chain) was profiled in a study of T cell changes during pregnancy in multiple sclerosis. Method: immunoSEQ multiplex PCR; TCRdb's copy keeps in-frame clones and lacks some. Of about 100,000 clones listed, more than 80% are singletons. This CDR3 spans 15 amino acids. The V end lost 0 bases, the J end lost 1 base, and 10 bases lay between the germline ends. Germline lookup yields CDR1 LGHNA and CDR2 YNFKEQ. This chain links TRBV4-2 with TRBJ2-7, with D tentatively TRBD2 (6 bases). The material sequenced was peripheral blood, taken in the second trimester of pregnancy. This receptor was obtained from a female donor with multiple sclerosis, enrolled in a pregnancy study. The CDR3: CASSQDGGISYEQYF. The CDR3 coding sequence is TGTGCCAGCAGCCAAGATGGAGGGATTTCCTACGAGCAGTACTTC.